These 32 T cell receptor beta chains were sequenced from one sample in a study of T-cell reconstitution after alpha-beta-depleted transplantation in children. The TCRbeta library was prepared with unique molecular identifiers. MiXCR, run by TCRdb on the PCR reads, gives a single entry per CDR3 protein. The sample has around 580,000 distinct CDR3 sequences, under 25% seen once; the top ten hold approximately 14%. The sample consisted of PBMCs, mostly from graft donor cells, taken 360 days after TCRalphabeta/CD19-depleted stem cell transplant. The receptor source for this set is a boy less than two years old who had a stem cell transplant for acute myeloid leukemia, so the T cells may come from the graft donor.

The chain uses TRBV7-2 and TRBJ2-2, with D perhaps matching TRBD1 (6 bases). The CDR3 has 16 residues. Germline assignment: CDR1 SGHTA and CDR2 FQGNSA. Deletions cut 3 bases from V and 5 bases from J, with 16 bases between. This CDR3 reads CASSFAGQFVTGELFF. Here the CDR3 DNA reads TGTGCCAGCAGCTTCGCCGGACAGTTTGTAACCGGGGAGCTGTTTTTT. Full variable domain (remainder filled in from reference TRBV7-2 and TRBJ2-2): GAGVSQSPSNKVTEKGKDVELRCDPISGHTALYWYRQSLGQGLEFLIYFQGNSAPDKSGLPSDRFSAERTGGSVSTLTIQRTQQEDSAVYLCASSFAGQFVTGELFFGEGSRLTVL.

The chain carries TRBV29-1 and TRBJ1-2, with 7 bases lining up with TRBD1. From germline, CDR1 is SQVTM and CDR2 ANQGSEA. V gave up 6 bases and J gave up 2 bases; unmatched junction bases: 9. The CDR3 totals 14 residues. CDR3 protein: CSVVSRDRNYGYTF. The CDR3 coding sequence is TGCAGCGTCGTTAGTAGGGACAGAAACTATGGCTACACCTTC.

Many counts were recorded for this clonotype. The CDR3 nucleotides are TGCAGCGTTGGGACAGGGGCCTATATTTATGGCTACACCTTC. It is translated as CSVGTGAYIYGYTF. V and J are TRBV29-1 and TRBJ1-2; 9 bases align to TRBD1. Losses at the gene ends were 4 bases for V and 5 bases for J; bases not matched to a gene: 8. In germline, CDR1 is SQVTM, CDR2 ANQGSEA. This CDR3 spans 14 amino acids.

There are many counts of this clonotype. The genes are TRBV28 and TRBJ2-2, with a tentative D call TRBD1 (5 bases). The CDR3 has 16 amino acids. V lost 6 bases, J lost 1 base, and 15 bases lay in between. The germline V gene encodes CDR1 MDHEN and CDR2 SYDVKM. CDR3 nucleotide sequence: TGTGCCAGCAGCCGACAGCCCAGACTGAACACCGGGGAGCTGTTTTTT. It is translated as CASSRQPRLNTGELFF.

At least ten counts were recorded for this clonotype. This chain links TRBV6-6 with TRBJ2-3, with unresolved D. The CDR3 is 12 residues long. Germline CDR1 is MNHNY and CDR2 is SVGAGI (reference sequence). V gave up 6 bases and J gave up 2 bases, with 6 bases separating them. The CDR3 nucleotides are TGTGCCAGCAGAACCATCACAGATACGCAGTATTTT. Translating gives CASRTITDTQYF.

This clonotype came up a few times. V gene TRBV12-3 or TRBV12-4 combines with J gene TRBJ1-1; D not resolved. The V gene lost 4 bases and the J gene lost 1 base, with 7 bases spanning the gap. The CDR3 is 13 amino acids. CDR3 loop: CASSYRKNTEAFF. CDR3 DNA: TGTGCCAGCAGTTACCGCAAGAACACTGAAGCTTTCTTT.

The V and J genes are TRBV7-2 and TRBJ2-5; possible D gene TRBD1, 6 bases. V shed 7 bases and J shed 5 bases, with 11 bases lying between them. This CDR3 has 12 residues. CDR1 and CDR2 from the germline V gene are SGHTA and FQGNSA. This CDR3 is CASTTGWETQYF. CDR3 sequence (DNA): TGTGCCAGCACCACAGGGTGGGAGACCCAGTACTTC.

This sequence joins TRBV7-9 and TRBJ2-3; D possibly uses TRBD1 or TRBD2 (5 bases each). V shed 7 bases and J shed 8 bases, with 13 bases lying between them. Germline V gene sequence: CDR1 SEHNR, CDR2 FQNEAQ (reference sequence). The length of the CDR3 is 12 residues. CDR3 sequence (DNA): TGTGCCAGCATTTCCGAGAGGGGTACGCAGTATTTT. Encoded protein: CASISERGTQYF.

In its sample, this clonotype was seen once. A much larger clone lies one base from this, so it may be a read error. V usage is TRBV5-1 and J usage is TRBJ2-4; 15 bases line up with TRBD2. This CDR3 has 16 residues. Germline lookup yields CDR1 SGHRS and CDR2 YFSETQ. Here the CDR3 reads CASSTGLAGGHNIHYF. The CDR3 DNA reads TGCGCCAGCAGCACAGGACTAGCGGGGGGGCATAACATTCACTACTTC.

This clonotype was seen only a few times. J is TRBJ2-5 and V is TRBV11-2; 9 nucleotides line up with TRBD1. The CDR3 is made up of 15 amino acids. V lost 6 bases and J lost 5; bases outside the gene matches: 10. Per germline, CDR1 SGHAT and CDR2 FQNNGV. Written as DNA, the CDR3 is TGTGCCAGCAGAAATACAGGGGGCTTTGCGGAGACCCAGTACTTC. As protein: CASRNTGGFAETQYF.

The rearrangement joins TRBV11-2 to TRBJ2-3; TRBD2 aligns across 11 bases. The CDR3 sequence is 18 residues long. Trimming at V came to 1 base and at J to 2 bases, leaving 8 bases not matched to a gene. CDR1 is SGHAT, CDR2 FQNNGV, per germline. The DNA for the CDR3 is TGTGCCAGCAGCTTAGTCGTGACTAGCGGGGCAGACACAGATACGCAGTATTTT. Its translation is CASSLVVTSGADTDTQYF.

The chain uses TRBV7-6 and TRBJ2-1; TRBD1 aligns across 12 bases. CDR1 is SGHVS and CDR2 is FNYEAQ in the germline V gene. V was clipped by 4 bases and J by 5 bases; unmatched bases: 24. The CDR3 covers 22 residues. CDR3 sequence reads: CASSSLLVQRDRGLPYNNEQFF. CDR3 coding DNA: TGTGCCAGCAGCTCTTTACTGGTCCAACGGGACAGGGGGCTCCCCTACAACAATGAGCAGTTCTTC.

The sample holds many counts of this clonotype. The CDR3 sequence: CSVRTGGGDTQYF. DNA of the CDR3: TGCAGCGTTCGGACTGGGGGGGGGGATACGCAGTATTTT. This chain connects TRBV29-1 to TRBJ2-3; 7 bases map to TRBD2. V dropped 5 bases and J dropped 6; count of bases not matched to a gene: 8. The CDR3 extends over 13 amino acids. Germline CDR1 is SQVTM and CDR2 is ANQGSEA.

This clonotype was detected a few times. The chain couples TRBV6-1 to TRBJ1-5; D might be TRBD1 (5 bases). CDR3 length: 14 residues. Germline V CDR1 and CDR2: MNHNS, SASEGT. V lost 2 bases and J lost 9, with 14 bases in between. The CDR3 DNA is TGTGCCAGCAGTGAACAGGGTGGCATGCTGCCCCAGCATTTT. It is translated as CASSEQGGMLPQHF.

This clonotype was seen a handful of times. J is TRBJ1-1 and V is TRBV15; no clear D gene. Trimming shortened V by 4 bases and J by 0 bases, and 9 bases separated the two germline ends. The CDR3 sequence is 14 residues long. Germline loops: CDR1 LNHNV, CDR2 YYDKDF (reference sequence). CDR3 in amino acids: CATSIQTVNTEAFF. The DNA of the CDR3 is TGTGCCACCAGCATCCAGACCGTGAACACTGAAGCTTTCTTT.

The V gene is TRBV9, the J gene TRBJ2-3; 9 bases line up with TRBD1. The CDR3 is 16 amino acids. CDR1 and CDR2 (germline): SGDLS, YYNGEE. V lost 4 bases to trimming and J lost 2 bases; unmatched junction nucleotides: 8. The CDR3: CASSPPGTGPTDTQYF. The CDR3, as DNA: TGTGCCAGCAGCCCCCCCGGGACAGGGCCCACAGATACGCAGTATTTT.

This clonotype was seen a handful of times. V is TRBV15 and J is TRBJ1-5; 9 bases map to TRBD1. Trimming at V came to 0 bases and at J to 7 bases, leaving 7 bases not matched to a gene. The CDR3 is 16 amino acids. Looked up from germline, CDR1 is LNHNV and CDR2 is YYDKDF (reference sequence). The CDR3: CATSRDLETGGQPQHF. The CDR3 region has the DNA TGTGCCACCAGCAGAGATCTGGAGACAGGGGGACAGCCCCAGCATTTT. The variable domain in full, completed from reference TRBV15 and TRBJ1-5, reads DAMVIQNPRYQVTQFGKPVTLSCSQTLNHNVMYWYQQKSSQAPKLLFHYYDKDFNNEADTPDNFQSRRPNTSFCFLDIRSPGLGDTAMYLCATSRDLETGGQPQHFGDGTRLSIL.

V gene TRBV13 combines with J gene TRBJ1-3; no definite D call. V was clipped by 5 bases and J by 0 bases, with 11 bases between them. Germline CDR1 is PRHDT and CDR2 is FYEKMQ (reference sequence). This CDR3 is 15 amino acids long. The CDR3 protein is CASSDIRISGNTIYF. The DNA of the CDR3 is TGTGCCAGCAGCGACATACGGATCTCTGGAAACACCATATATTTT.

There are many counts of this clonotype. This chain uses TRBV29-1 with TRBJ1-3; D is perhaps TRBD1 (5 bases). The V and J ends lost 4 bases and 4 bases respectively, with 11 bases between them. The CDR3 loop spans 13 amino acids. Germline CDR1 and CDR2: SQVTM and ANQGSEA. The CDR3 region is CSVGGLEGNTIYF. The CDR3 nucleotides are TGCAGCGTTGGGGGCTTGGAAGGAAACACCATATATTTT.

The chain is built from TRBV27 and TRBJ2-3; D not resolved. With 2 bases removed from V and 2 bases from J, the gap between germline ends came to 14 bases. The CDR3 extends over 16 amino acids. The germline V gene encodes CDR1 MNHEY and CDR2 SMNVEV (reference sequence). The CDR3 nucleotides are TGTGCCAGCAGTTTACGTGGGCCGCCGTACACAGATACGCAGTATTTT. Its translation is CASSLRGPPYTDTQYF.

The chain links TRBV10-3 to TRBJ2-1; 10 positions match TRBD2. V was clipped by 3 bases and J by 4 bases; unmatched bases: 12. In germline, CDR1 is ENHRY, CDR2 SYGVKD. This CDR3 is 18 amino acids long. CDR3 protein: CAISDGSSGGPAYNEQFF. CDR3 nucleotides: TGTGCCATCAGTGATGGGTCTAGCGGGGGCCCCGCTTACAATGAGCAGTTCTTC.

This clonotype was observed at least ten times. The rearrangement links TRBV12-3 or TRBV12-4 to TRBJ2-7; the match to TRBD2 covers 7 bases. Germline trimming cut 1 base from V and 2 bases from J; bases unmatched to any gene: 8. The CDR3 has 16 residues. The CDR3 DNA is TGTGCCAGCAGTTTAGGTCGGGCCCGGGGGGCCTACGAGCAGTACTTC. Protein: CASSLGRARGAYEQYF.

In this sample, this clonotype turned up a few times. Here the CDR3 reads CASSFLADRGIYEQYF. The CDR3 nucleotides read TGTGCCAGCAGTTTCCTCGCGGACAGGGGAATCTACGAGCAGTACTTC. V and J are TRBV28 and TRBJ2-7, with 9 nucleotides matching TRBD1. Germline V CDR1 and CDR2: MDHEN, SYDVKM. The trim removed 3 bases at V and 3 bases at J, leaving 9 bases unmatched. CDR3 length equals 16 residues.

This clonotype was seen ten or more times. V and J are TRBV2 and TRBJ1-6; 7 positions agree with TRBD1. CDR1 and CDR2 (germline): SNHLY, FYNNEI. The CDR3 totals 14 residues. V lost 8 bases to trimming and J lost 7 bases; unmatched junction nucleotides: 8. CDR3 residues: CASWDSTLNSPLHF. The CDR3 DNA reads TGTGCCAGCTGGGACAGTACCCTAAATTCACCCCTCCACTTT. The full variable domain, completed using reference TRBV2 and TRBJ1-6, is EPEVTQTPSHQVTQMGQEVILRCVPISNHLYFYWYRQILGQKVEFLVSFYNNEISEKSEIFDDQFSVERPDGSNFTLKIRSTKLEDSAMYFCASWDSTLNSPLHFGNGTRLTVT.

This clonotype was recorded at least ten times. The chain uses TRBV12-3 or TRBV12-4 and TRBJ1-6, with TRBD1 identical over 8 bases. The CDR3 contains 15 residues. After removal of 5 bases from V and 5 bases from J, the junction contained 5 bases not matched to a gene. The CDR3 DNA follows: TGTGCCAGCAGTCCGGGACAGGAAGATAATTCACCCCTCCACTTT. This sequence encodes CASSPGQEDNSPLHF.

This clonotype was observed once. CDR3 loop: CASVRYPGLAGGRSHTDTQYF. The CDR3, as DNA: TGTGCCAGCGTACGATACCCGGGACTAGCGGGGGGCAGGAGCCACACAGATACGCAGTATTTT. The J gene is TRBJ2-3, the V gene TRBV27, with TRBD2 identical over 15 bases. The CDR3 sequence is 21 residues long. Germline loops: CDR1 MNHEY, CDR2 SMNVEV (reference sequence). The junction had 20 bases not matched to a gene; V was cut back by 8 bases and J by 2 bases.

This clonotype appeared a few times. The chain recombines TRBV6-5 with TRBJ2-7; TRBD2 agrees at 9 bases. This CDR3 spans 18 amino acids. Germline V gene sequence: CDR1 MNHEY, CDR2 SVGAGI. V lost 0 bases and J lost 2; bases outside the gene matches: 11. The CDR3 spells CASSYSKEGTSSPYEQYF. As DNA, the CDR3 is TGTGCCAGCAGTTACTCGAAAGAAGGGACTAGCAGCCCCTACGAGCAGTACTTC.

The gene calls are TRBV11-2 and TRBJ2-7; TRBD1 matches at 7 bases. The CDR3 runs to 16 residues. After removal of 4 bases from V and 2 bases from J, the junction contained 11 bases not matched to a gene. The V gene's germline CDR1 is SGHAT and CDR2 FQNNGV. Written as DNA, the CDR3 is TGTGCCAGCAGCTCTTTAACGGGACAGCATCCCTACGAGCAGTACTTC. Its translation: CASSSLTGQHPYEQYF.

This clonotype occurred a few times. The chain is built from TRBV7-3 and TRBJ2-1; 12 positions match TRBD1. Germline values: CDR1 SGHTA, CDR2 FQGTGA. This CDR3 is built from 17 residues. V dropped 5 bases and J dropped 9; count of bases not matched to a gene: 14. DNA for the CDR3: TGTGCCAGCAGCCCCATGCTTGGGGGGACAGGGGGCGCTGAGCAGTTCTTC. Amino acid sequence: CASSPMLGGTGGAEQFF.

This clonotype was observed a handful of times. The J gene is TRBJ2-1, the V gene TRBV24-1; D might be TRBD1 (6 bases). The CDR3 has 16 amino acids. Trimming removed 3 bases from V and 4 bases from J, with 15 bases in between. The V gene's germline CDR1 is KGHDR and CDR2 SFDVKD. CDR3 sequence (DNA): TGTGCCACCAGTGATCCGGGACACAACCCTTACAATGAGCAGTTCTTC. Its protein is CATSDPGHNPYNEQFF.

This clonotype came up many times. The gene calls are TRBV29-1 and TRBJ2-1; D may be TRBD1 or TRBD2 (5 bases each). In germline, CDR1 is SQVTM, CDR2 ANQGSEA. This CDR3 is 15 amino acids long. Trimming removed 5 bases at V and 5 bases at J, with 19 bases between. The DNA for the CDR3 is TGCAGCGTTCCTCGGATTATGGGACGGAACAATGAGCAGTTCTTC. Amino acid sequence: CSVPRIMGRNNEQFF.

This clonotype has a count of ten or more. V and J are TRBV4-3 and TRBJ2-3; D remains ambiguous. The CDR3 sequence is 14 residues long. Germline CDR1 reads LGHNA; CDR2 reads YSLEER. V was cut by 0 bases and J by 7 bases, with 11 bases left in between. This CDR3 is CASSQDSPGYTQYF. Written as DNA, the CDR3 is TGCGCCAGCAGCCAAGATAGTCCAGGCTATACGCAGTATTTT.